This entry concerns a single T cell receptor beta chain. Its target is not known. These data belong to a study of cytomegalovirus exposure and HLA in healthy donors. This CDR3 comprises 15 residues. The germline V gene has CDR1 SEHNR and CDR2 FQNEAQ (reference sequence). With V trimmed by 5 bases and J by 0 bases, 2 bases remained unmatched. Study conclusions and caveats: CMV serostatus was the sole immune exposure information available.

The PCR made use of 60 Vbeta and 13 Jbeta primers. Clones were read by immunoSEQ multiplex PCR, and TCRdb kept only the in-frame ones, dropping some. Here the sample spans about 75,000 clones, approximately 82% being singletons. The sample consisted of PBMCs. This TCR was sampled from a man in his late teens or twenties in good health and CMV-seronegative. The chain joins TRBV7-9 to TRBJ1-3; TRBD1 aligns across 9 bases. The CDR3: CASSEDRGSGNTIYF. The CDR3 region has the DNA TGTGCCAGCAGCGAGGACAGGGGCTCTGGAAACACCATATATTTT.